This TCR beta chain was retrieved from a study of T cell responses to AZD1222 COVID-19 vaccine. Study conclusions and caveats: Variant regions that are unmutated are reportedly the target of nearly half of spike-specific TCRs. Recipients of two AZD1222 doses showed rising Spike-specific TCR breadth and depth. Spike as a whole was targeted by vaccine-associated CD4 TCRs, dominant at 160-218 and 743-854. Baseline seropositives among AZD1222 recipients totaled only five to seven.

Clones were sequenced by immunoSEQ multiplex PCR, and TCRdb holds only the in-frame ones, with some missing. The table lists about 200,000 clones, about 94% of them singletons, with around 1.5% in the top ten. CDR1 is SGDLS and CDR2 is YYNGEE in the germline V gene. This CDR3 is 15 amino acids long. V gave up 0 bases and J gave up 7 bases, with 14 bases separating them. For this clone: The target antigen is unknown.

The chain links TRBV9 to TRBJ2-1, with D possibly TRBD2 on 6 matching bases. The origin of this receptor is an adult who received the MenACWY meningococcal vaccine as a control. The sequenced sample was peripheral blood, obtained 28 days after the second dose of the MenACWY control vaccine. CDR3 bases: TGTGCCAGCAGCGTAGGAGGGAGGATGGGGAATGAGCAGTTCTTC. Amino acid sequence: CASSVGGRMGNEQFF.